This T cell receptor (beta chain) was profiled in a study of blood T cell repertoires in COVID-19. Study in general: Nucleic acid was either cDNA or gDNA, and it came from T cells, B-cell-depleted T cells, or PBMCs.

Profiled with immunoSEQ multiplex PCR; TCRdb holds only in-frame clones, not every one. Here the sample spans 150,000 or so clones, over 60% being singletons. Membership in each cohort depended on participant-reported clinical history. Two negative PCRs, clearance, or symptom resolution had been documented for recovered Cohort 3 donors. V was shortened by 5 bases and J by 7 bases, with 14 bases between the two germline ends. The CDR3 is made up of 13 amino acids. Germline assignment: CDR1 SGHAT and CDR2 FQDESV (reference sequence). This TCR derives from a woman aged 45 to 65 who had recovered from COVID-19. The material sequenced was PBMCs or T cells enriched from blood (not recorded which). V is TRBV11-1 and J is TRBJ2-5; unclear D gene. CDR3 nucleotides: TGTGCCAGCAGCCATTCCGGGTCTGGGACCCAGTACTTC. It specifies CASSHSGSGTQYF.